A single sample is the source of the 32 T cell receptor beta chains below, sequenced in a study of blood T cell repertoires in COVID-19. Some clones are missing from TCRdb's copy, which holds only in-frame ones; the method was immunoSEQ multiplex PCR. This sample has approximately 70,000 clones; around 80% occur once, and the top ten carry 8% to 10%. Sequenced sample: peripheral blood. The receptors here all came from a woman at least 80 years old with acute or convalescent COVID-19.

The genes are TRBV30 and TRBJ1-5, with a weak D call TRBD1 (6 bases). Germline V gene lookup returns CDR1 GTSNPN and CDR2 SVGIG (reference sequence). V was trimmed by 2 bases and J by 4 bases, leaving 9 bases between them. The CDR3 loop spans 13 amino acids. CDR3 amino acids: CAWSRQGNQPQHF. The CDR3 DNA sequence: TGTGCCTGGAGTCGGCAGGGGAATCAGCCCCAGCATTTT. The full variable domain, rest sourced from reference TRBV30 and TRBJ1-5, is SQTIHQWPATLVQPVGSPLSLECTVEGTSNPNLYWYRQAAGRGLQLLFYSVGIGQISSEVPQNLSASRPQDRQFILSSKKLLLSDSGFYLCAWSRQGNQPQHFGDGTRLSIL.

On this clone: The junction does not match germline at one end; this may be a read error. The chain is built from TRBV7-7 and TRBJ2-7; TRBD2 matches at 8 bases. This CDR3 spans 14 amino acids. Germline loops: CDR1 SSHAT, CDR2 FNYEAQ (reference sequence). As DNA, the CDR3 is TGTGCTAGCAGCTTAAGAGCGGGAGCCTACGAGCAGTACTTC. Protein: CASSLRAGAYEQYF. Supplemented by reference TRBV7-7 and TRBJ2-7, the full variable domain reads GAGVSQSPRYKVTKRGQDVTLRCDPISSHATLYWYQQALGQGPEFLTYFNYEAQPDKSGLPSDRFSAERPEGSISTLTIQRTEQRDSAMYRCASSLRAGAYEQYFGPGTRLTVT.

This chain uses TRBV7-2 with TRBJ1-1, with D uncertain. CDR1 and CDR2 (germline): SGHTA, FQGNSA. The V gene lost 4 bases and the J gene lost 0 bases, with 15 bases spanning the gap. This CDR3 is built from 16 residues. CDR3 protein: CASSYPGSFMNTEAFF. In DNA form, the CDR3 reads TGTGCCAGCAGCTACCCGGGTTCTTTCATGAACACTGAAGCTTTCTTT.

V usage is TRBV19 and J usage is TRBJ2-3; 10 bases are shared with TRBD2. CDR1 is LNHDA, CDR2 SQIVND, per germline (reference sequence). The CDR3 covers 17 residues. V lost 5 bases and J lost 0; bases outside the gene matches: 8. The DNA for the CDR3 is TGTGCCAGTAGTCGGCTAGCGGGGGCCTTTAGCACAGATACGCAGTATTTT. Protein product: CASSRLAGAFSTDTQYF.

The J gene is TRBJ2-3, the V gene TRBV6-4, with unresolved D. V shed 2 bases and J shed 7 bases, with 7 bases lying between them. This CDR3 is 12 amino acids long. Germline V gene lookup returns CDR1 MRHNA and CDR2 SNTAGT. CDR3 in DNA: TGTGCCAGCAGTGACCTCGGTTATACGCAGTATTTT. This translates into CASSDLGYTQYF.

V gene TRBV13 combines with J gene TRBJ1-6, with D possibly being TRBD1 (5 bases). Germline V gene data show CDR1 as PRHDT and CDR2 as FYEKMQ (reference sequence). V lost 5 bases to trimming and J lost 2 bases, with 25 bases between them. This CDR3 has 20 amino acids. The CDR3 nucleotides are TGTGCCAGCAGCATAGCCGGGACTCCAGCCGGTTTGCCCTATAATTCACCCCTCCACTTT. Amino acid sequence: CASSIAGTPAGLPYNSPLHF.

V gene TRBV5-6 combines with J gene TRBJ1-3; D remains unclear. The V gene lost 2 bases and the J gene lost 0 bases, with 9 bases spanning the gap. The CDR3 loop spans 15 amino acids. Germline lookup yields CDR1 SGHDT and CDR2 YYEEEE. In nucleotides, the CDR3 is TGTGCCAGCAGCTTCGGGTTCCTCTCTGGAAACACCATATATTTT. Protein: CASSFGFLSGNTIYF.

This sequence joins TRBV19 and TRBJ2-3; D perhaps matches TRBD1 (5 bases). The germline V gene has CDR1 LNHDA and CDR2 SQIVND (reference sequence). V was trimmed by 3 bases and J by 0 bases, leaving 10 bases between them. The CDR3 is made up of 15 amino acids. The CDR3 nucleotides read TGTGCCAGTAGTATCAAGGGGCTAAGCACAGATACGCAGTATTTT. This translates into CASSIKGLSTDTQYF.

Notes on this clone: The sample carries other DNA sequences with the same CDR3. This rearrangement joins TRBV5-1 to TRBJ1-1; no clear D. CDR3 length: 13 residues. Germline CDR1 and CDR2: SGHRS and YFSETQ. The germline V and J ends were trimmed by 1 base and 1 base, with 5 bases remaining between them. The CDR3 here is CASSLTGNTEAFF. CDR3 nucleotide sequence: TGCGCCAGCAGCTTGACGGGGAACACTGAAGCTTTCTTT.

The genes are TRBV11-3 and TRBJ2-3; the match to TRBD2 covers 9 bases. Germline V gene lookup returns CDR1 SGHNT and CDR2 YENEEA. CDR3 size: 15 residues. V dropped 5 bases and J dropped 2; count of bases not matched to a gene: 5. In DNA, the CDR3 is TGTGCCAGCAGCCCGGGCGGGGGGGACACAGATACGCAGTATTTT. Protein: CASSPGGGDTDTQYF.

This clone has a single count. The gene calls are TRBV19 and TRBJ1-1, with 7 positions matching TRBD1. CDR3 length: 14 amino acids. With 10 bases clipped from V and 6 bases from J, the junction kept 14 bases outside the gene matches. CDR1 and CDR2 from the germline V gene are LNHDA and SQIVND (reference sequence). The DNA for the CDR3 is TGTGCCACCAGGGTGGGACAGTATTATGCTGAAGCTTTCTTT. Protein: CATRVGQYYAEAFF.

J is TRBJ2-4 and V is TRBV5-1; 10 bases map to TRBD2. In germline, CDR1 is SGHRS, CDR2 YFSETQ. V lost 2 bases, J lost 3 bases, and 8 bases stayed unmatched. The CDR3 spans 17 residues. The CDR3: CASSFLAGDGGKNIQYF. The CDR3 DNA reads TGCGCCAGCAGCTTCCTAGCGGGGGATGGAGGCAAAAACATTCAGTACTTC.

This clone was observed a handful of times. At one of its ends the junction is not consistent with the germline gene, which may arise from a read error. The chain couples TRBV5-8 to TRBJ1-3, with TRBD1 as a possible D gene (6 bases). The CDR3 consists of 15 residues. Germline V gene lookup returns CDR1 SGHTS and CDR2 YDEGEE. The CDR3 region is CASSTRQVSGNTMYF. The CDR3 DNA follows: TGTGCCAGCAGCACGCGACAGGTCTCTGGAAACACCATGTATTTT.

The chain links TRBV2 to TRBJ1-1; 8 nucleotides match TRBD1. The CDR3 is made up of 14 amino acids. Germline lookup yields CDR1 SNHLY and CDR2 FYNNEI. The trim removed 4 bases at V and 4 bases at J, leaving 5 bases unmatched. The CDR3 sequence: CASSGQGRSTEAFF. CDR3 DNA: TGTGCCAGCAGTGGACAGGGGCGTAGCACTGAAGCTTTCTTT.

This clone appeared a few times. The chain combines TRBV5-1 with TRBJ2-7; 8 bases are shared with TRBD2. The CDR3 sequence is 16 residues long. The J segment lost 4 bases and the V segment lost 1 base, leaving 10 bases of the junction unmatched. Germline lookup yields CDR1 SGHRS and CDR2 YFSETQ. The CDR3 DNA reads TGCGCCAGCAGCTTGTATCCCAGCGGGGGACTTTACGAGCAGTACTTC. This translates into CASSLYPSGGLYEQYF.

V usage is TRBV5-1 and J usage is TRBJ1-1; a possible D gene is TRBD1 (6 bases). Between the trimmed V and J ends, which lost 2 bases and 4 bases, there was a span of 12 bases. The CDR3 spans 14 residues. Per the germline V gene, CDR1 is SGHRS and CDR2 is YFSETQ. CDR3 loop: CASSFETGITEAFF. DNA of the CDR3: TGCGCCAGCAGCTTTGAGACAGGAATCACTGAAGCTTTCTTT.

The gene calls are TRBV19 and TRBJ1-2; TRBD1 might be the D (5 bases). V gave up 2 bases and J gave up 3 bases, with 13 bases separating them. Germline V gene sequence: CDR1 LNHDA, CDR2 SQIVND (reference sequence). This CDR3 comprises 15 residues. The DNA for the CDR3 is TGTGCCAGTAGTATACAGGGATTAGGCGACTATGGCTACACCTTC. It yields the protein CASSIQGLGDYGYTF.

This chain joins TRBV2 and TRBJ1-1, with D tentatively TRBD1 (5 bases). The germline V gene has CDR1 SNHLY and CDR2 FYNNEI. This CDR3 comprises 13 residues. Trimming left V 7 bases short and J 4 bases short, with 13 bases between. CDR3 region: CASKWGLSTEAFF. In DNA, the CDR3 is TGTGCCAGCAAGTGGGGCTTGAGCACTGAAGCTTTCTTT.

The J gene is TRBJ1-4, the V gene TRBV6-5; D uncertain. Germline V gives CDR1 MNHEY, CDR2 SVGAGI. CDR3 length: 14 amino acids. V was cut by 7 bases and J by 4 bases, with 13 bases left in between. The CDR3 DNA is TGTGCCAGCACCCTCAGACACAATAATGAAAAACTGTTTTTT. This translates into CASTLRHNNEKLFF.

The CDR3 loop reads CAGLHYEQYF. DNA of the CDR3: TGTGCCGGACTCCACTACGAGCAGTACTTC. The chain is built from TRBV27 and TRBJ2-7; maybe TRBD2 (5 bases). The germline V and J ends were trimmed by 11 bases and 3 bases, with 8 bases remaining between them. CDR3 length: 10 amino acids. The germline V gene has CDR1 MNHEY and CDR2 SMNVEV (reference sequence).

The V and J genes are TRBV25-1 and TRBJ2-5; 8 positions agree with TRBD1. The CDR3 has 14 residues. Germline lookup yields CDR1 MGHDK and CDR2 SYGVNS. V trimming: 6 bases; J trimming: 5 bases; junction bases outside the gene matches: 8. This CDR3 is CASSRRTGIETQYF. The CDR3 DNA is TGTGCCAGCAGCAGAAGGACAGGGATCGAGACCCAGTACTTC.

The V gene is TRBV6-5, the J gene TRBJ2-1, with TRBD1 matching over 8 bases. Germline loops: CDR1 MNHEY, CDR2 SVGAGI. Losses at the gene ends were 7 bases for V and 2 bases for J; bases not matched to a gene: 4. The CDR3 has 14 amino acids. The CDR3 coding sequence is TGTGCCAGCACTCCGACAGGGGCCTACAATGAGCAGTTCTTC. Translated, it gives CASTPTGAYNEQFF.

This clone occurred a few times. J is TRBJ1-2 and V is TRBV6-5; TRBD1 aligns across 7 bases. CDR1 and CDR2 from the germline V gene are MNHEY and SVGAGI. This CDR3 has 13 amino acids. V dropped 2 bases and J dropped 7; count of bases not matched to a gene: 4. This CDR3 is CASSYDRDGGYTF. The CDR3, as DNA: TGTGCCAGCAGTTACGACAGGGATGGTGGCTACACCTTC.

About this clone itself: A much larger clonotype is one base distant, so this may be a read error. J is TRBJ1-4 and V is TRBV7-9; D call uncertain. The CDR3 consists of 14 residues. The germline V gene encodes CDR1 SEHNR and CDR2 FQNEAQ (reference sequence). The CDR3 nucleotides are TGTGCCAGCAGCTTAGGGGAGAGTAATAAAAAACTGTTTTTT. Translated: CASSLGESNKKLFF.

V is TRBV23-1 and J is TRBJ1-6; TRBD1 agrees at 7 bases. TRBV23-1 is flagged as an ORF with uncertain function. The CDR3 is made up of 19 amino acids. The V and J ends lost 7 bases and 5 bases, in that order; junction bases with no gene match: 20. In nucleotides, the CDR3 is TGCGCCAGCATCATCAATCAGGGACAGAAGACTTTCGATAATTCACCCCTCCACTTT. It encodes CASIINQGQKTFDNSPLHF.

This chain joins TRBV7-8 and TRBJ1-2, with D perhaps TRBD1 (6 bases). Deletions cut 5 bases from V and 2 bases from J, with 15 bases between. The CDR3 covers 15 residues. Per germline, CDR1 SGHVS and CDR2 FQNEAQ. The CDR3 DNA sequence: TGTGCCAGCAGCCCATATGGACAGCGAAACTATGGCTACACCTTC. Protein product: CASSPYGQRNYGYTF. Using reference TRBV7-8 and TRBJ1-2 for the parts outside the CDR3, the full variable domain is GAGVSQSPRYKVAKRGQDVALRCDPISGHVSLFWYQQALGQGPEFLTYFQNEAQLDKSGLPSDRFFAERPEGSVSTLKIQRTQQEDSAVYLCASSPYGQRNYGYTFGSGTRLTVV.

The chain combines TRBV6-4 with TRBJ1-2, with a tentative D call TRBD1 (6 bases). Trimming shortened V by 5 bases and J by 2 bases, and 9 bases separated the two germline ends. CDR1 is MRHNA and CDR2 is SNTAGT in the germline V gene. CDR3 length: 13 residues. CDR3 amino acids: CASSQGRNYGYTF. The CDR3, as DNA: TGTGCCAGCAGTCAGGGGCGCAACTATGGCTACACCTTC.

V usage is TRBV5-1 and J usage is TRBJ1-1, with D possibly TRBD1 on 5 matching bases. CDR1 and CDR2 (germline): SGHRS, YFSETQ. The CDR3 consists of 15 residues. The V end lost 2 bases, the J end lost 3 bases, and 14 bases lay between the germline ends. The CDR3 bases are TGCGCCAGCAGCTTAGTAGGCCAGGGCGACACTGAAGCTTTCTTT. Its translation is CASSLVGQGDTEAFF. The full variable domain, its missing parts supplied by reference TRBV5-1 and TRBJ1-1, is KAGVTQTPRYLIKTRGQQVTLSCSPISGHRSVSWYQQTPGQGLQFLFEYFSETQRNKGNFPGRFSGRQFSNSRSEMNVSTLELGDSALYLCASSLVGQGDTEAFFGQGTRLTVV.

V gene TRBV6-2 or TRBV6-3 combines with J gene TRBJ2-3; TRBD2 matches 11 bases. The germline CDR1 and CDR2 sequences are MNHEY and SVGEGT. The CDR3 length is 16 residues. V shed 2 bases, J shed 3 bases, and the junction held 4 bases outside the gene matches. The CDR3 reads CASSYVRTSGTDTQYF. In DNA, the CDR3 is TGTGCCAGCAGTTACGTCAGGACTAGCGGGACAGATACGCAGTATTTT.

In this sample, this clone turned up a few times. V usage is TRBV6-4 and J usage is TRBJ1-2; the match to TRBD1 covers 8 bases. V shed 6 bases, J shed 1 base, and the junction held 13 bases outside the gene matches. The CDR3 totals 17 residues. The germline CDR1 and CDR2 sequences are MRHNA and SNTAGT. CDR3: CASSMTGDPHLNYGYTF. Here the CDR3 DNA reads TGTGCCAGCAGCATGACAGGGGACCCACATCTTAACTATGGCTACACCTTC.

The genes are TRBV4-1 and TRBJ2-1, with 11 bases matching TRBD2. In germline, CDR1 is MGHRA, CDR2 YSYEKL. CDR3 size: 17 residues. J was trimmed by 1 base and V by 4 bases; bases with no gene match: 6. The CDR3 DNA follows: TGCGCCAGCAGCCTCTACGCTAGCGGGGGGTCCTACAATGAGCAGTTCTTC. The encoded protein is CASSLYASGGSYNEQFF.

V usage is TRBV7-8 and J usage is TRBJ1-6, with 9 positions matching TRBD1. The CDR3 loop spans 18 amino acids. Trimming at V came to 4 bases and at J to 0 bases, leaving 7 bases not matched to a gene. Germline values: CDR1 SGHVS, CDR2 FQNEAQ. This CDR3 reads CASSWTGDLSSYNSPLHF. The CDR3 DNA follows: TGTGCCAGCAGCTGGACAGGGGATTTAAGCTCCTATAATTCACCCCTCCACTTT. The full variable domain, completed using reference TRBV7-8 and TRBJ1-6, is GAGVSQSPRYKVAKRGQDVALRCDPISGHVSLFWYQQALGQGPEFLTYFQNEAQLDKSGLPSDRFFAERPEGSVSTLKIQRTQQEDSAVYLCASSWTGDLSSYNSPLHFGNGTRLTVT.